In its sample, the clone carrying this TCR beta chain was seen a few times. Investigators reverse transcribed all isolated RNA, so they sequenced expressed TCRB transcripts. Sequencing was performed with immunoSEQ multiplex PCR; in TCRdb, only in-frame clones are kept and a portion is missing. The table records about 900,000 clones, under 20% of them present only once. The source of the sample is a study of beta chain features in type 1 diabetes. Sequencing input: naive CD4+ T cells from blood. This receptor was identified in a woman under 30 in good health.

CDR3 sequence reads: CASSLERSGRRYF. The CDR3 DNA reads TGTGCCAGCAGCTTAGAGCGCTCCGGGAGAAGGTATTTT. The chain combines TRBV7-9 with TRBJ2-3, with D perhaps matching TRBD2 (6 bases). Trimming stripped 1 base from V and 14 bases from J, with 16 bases between. The germline V gene encodes CDR1 SEHNR and CDR2 FQNEAQ (reference sequence). The CDR3 runs to 13 residues.